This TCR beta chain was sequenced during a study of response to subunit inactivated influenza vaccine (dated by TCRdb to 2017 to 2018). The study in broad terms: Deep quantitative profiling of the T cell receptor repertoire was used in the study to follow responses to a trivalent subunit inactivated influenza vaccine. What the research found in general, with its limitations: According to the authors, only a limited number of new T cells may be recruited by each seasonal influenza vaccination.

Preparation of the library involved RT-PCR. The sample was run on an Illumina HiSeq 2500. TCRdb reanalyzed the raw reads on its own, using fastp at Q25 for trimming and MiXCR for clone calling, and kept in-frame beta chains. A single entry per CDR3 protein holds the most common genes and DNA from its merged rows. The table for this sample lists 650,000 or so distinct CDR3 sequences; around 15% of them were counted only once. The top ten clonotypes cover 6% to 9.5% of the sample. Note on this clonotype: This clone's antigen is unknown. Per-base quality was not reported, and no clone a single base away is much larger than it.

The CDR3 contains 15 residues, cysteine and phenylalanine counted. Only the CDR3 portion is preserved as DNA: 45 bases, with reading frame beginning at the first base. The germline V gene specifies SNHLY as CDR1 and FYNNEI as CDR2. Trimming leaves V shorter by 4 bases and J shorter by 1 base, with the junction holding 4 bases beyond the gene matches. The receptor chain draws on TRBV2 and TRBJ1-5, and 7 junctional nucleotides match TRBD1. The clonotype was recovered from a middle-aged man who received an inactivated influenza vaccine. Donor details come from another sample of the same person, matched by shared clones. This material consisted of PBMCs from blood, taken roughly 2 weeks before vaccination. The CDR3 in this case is CASSGDSGSNQPQHF. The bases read TGTGCCAGCAGTGGGGACAGTGGAAGCAATCAGCCCCAGCATTTT.